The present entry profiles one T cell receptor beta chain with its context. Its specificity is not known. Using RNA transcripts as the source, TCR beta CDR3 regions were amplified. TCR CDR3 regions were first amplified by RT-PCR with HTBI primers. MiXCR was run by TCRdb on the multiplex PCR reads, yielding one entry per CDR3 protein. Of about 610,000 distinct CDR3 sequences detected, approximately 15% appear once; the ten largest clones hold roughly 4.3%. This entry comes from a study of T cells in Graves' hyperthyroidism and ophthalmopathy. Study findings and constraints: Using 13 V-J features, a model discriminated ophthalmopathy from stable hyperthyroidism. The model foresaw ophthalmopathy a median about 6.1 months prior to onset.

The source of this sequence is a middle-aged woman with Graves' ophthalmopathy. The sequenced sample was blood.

The CDR3 sequence: CASIDRSPKGKNIQYF. Here the CDR3 DNA reads TGTGCCAGCATTGATAGGTCCCCCAAGGGCAAAAACATTCAGTACTTC. V gene TRBV27 combines with J gene TRBJ2-4, with no clear D. The CDR3 is 16 amino acids. Trimming took off 7 bases at V and 3 bases at J, with 19 bases between the two ends. Germline V gene data show CDR1 as MNHEY and CDR2 as SMNVEV (reference sequence).